This is a list of T cell receptor beta chains from one sample in a study of cytomegalovirus exposure and HLA in healthy donors. Sequencing used immunoSEQ multiplex PCR; TCRdb keeps in-frame clones, though not all of them. The repertoire holds about 120,000 clones, with 77% as singletons. Sequencing input: PBMCs. The receptors were gathered from a human donor in good health. CDR3s include the opening cysteine and the closing phenylalanine or tryptophan. D genes are given only for firm matches. Not every row has a clone size; where given, it reads once, few, many or a size class.

clone_size | j_call | v_call | d_call | cdr3_aa | cdr3_nt
once | TRBJ1-6 | TRBV14 | - | CASSPKGGTVYNSPLHF | TGTGCCAGCAGCCCGAAAGGAGGGACCGTCTATAATTCACCCCTCCACTTT
once | TRBJ1-1 | TRBV6-1 | - | CASSPRSGRTEAFF | TGTGCCAGCAGCCCCCGGTCAGGTCGCACTGAAGCTTTCTTT
- | TRBJ1-2 | TRBV7-9 | - | CASSLLGGYGYTF | TGTGCCAGCAGCTTATTGGGAGGCTATGGCTACACCTTC
- | TRBJ2-7 | TRBV9 | TRBD1 | CASSPRDRPSYEQYF | TGTGCCAGCAGCCCTCGGGACAGGCCCTCCTACGAGCAGTACTTC
- | TRBJ2-5 | TRBV7-2 | TRBD2 | CASSQGLAGGQETQYF | TGTGCCAGCAGCCAAGGACTAGCGGGAGGGCAAGAGACCCAGTACTTC
- | TRBJ2-3 | TRBV19 | - | CASRASARTDTQYF | TGTGCCAGTAGGGCTAGCGCAAGGACAGATACGCAGTATTTT
- | TRBJ2-1 | TRBV10-1 | - | CASSESGGVNEQFF | TGCGCCAGCAGTGAGTCGGGCGGGGTTAATGAGCAGTTCTTC
- | TRBJ2-3 | TRBV5-1 | - | CASSLLQESTDTQYF | TGCGCCAGCAGCTTATTACAGGAGAGCACAGATACGCAGTATTTT
- | TRBJ2-7 | TRBV5-1 | TRBD1 | CASSQTGQGAPEQYF | TGCGCCAGCAGCCAGACGGGACAGGGGGCTCCCGAGCAGTACTTC
- | TRBJ1-5 | TRBV18 | - | CASSPSRGGGDSNQPQHF | TGTGCCAGCTCACCAAGTAGGGGCGGAGGGGATAGCAATCAGCCCCAGCATTTT
- | TRBJ2-3 | TRBV15 | - | CATSRDPGDTQYF | TGTGCCACCAGCAGAGATCCGGGGGATACGCAGTATTTT
- | TRBJ2-5 | TRBV18 | TRBD2 | CASSLQRGMETQYF | TGTGCCAGCTCACTTCAGCGGGGAATGGAGACCCAGTACTTC
- | TRBJ2-3 | TRBV30 | TRBD1 | CAWSPRQGTQYF | TGTGCCTGGAGTCCCCGACAGGGAACGCAGTATTTT
- | TRBJ2-3 | TRBV6-1 | - | CASSPELTDTQYF | TGTGCCAGCAGTCCCGAACTCACAGATACGCAGTATTTT